Following are 22 T cell receptor beta chains from one sample sequenced in a study of blood T cells in healthy people across ages. Primers used in a second PCR of roughly 6 to 11 cycles were a sample-barcoded 5' primer and a J-beta primer mix. TCRdb re-called the 5' RACE reads through MiXCR, storing one row per CDR3 protein. In the table there are around 800,000 distinct CDR3 sequences, approximately 55% of which are singletons. Sequencing used blood. These receptors were taken from an elderly man in good health.

The CDR3: CASSQIGAGTMTYEQYF. In nucleotides, the CDR3 is TGCGCCAGCAGCCAGATAGGGGCCGGGACTATGACGTACGAGCAGTACTTC. The rearrangement joins TRBV4-1 to TRBJ2-4; TRBD2 matches at 7 bases. The DNA end is more similar to TRBJ2-7, so the J call may be wrong. The CDR3 has 17 amino acids. Germline CDR1 reads MGHRA; CDR2 reads YSYEKL.

The chain employs TRBV7-2 and TRBJ2-1; D might be TRBD2 (5 bases). The CDR3 runs 14 residues. Deletions cut 0 bases from V and 5 bases from J, with 8 bases between. Germline V lookup: CDR1 SGHTA, CDR2 FQGNSA. This chain's CDR3 is CASSLASEHNEQFF. CDR3 in DNA: TGTGCCAGCAGCTTAGCTAGCGAGCACAATGAGCAGTTCTTC.

The rearrangement links TRBV29-1 to TRBJ2-3; 8 bases match TRBD1. V was pared by 7 bases and J by 14 bases, with 17 bases of the junction left unmatched. The CDR3 extends over 13 amino acids. CDR1 SQVTM and CDR2 ANQGSEA come from the germline V gene. The CDR3 loop reads CSAMTGEDRYAYF. CDR3 nucleotide sequence: TGCAGCGCTATGACAGGGGAAGACAGATACGCGTATTTT.

This clonotype has only a few counts. The CDR3 sequence: CASSYGLESYEQYF. The CDR3 DNA reads as TGCGCCAGCAGCTACGGACTAGAATCCTACGAGCAGTACTTC. This chain links TRBV5-1 with TRBJ2-7, with 7 bases that match TRBD2. This CDR3 spans 14 amino acids. V gave up 3 bases and J gave up 1 base; unmatched junction bases: 4. Germline CDR1 SGHRS, CDR2 YFSETQ.

This clonotype was recorded once. The rearrangement joins TRBV28 to TRBJ2-1; 7 nucleotides align to TRBD1. The CDR3 totals 12 residues. Germline-derived CDR1 and CDR2 are MDHEN and SYDVKM. The CDR3 DNA reads as TGTGCATCAGGGGGTAATGACAATGAGCAGTTCTTC. Translated: CASGGNDNEQFF.

V gene TRBV20-1 combines with J gene TRBJ2-1; 11 nucleotides line up with TRBD2. Germline-derived CDR1 and CDR2 are DFQATT and SNEGSKA (reference sequence). With V trimmed by 2 bases and J by 10 bases, 10 bases remained unmatched. The CDR3 has 15 residues. The CDR3 loop is CSARPYLAGGAEQFF. For the CDR3, the DNA is TGCAGTGCTAGACCCTACCTAGCGGGAGGCGCCGAGCAGTTCTTC.

The rearrangement uses TRBV20-1 and TRBJ1-1, with no clear D. Germline CDR1 reads DFQATT; CDR2 reads SNEGSKA (reference sequence). The V and J ends lost 3 bases and 5 bases respectively, with 7 bases between them. CDR3 length: 11 residues. Here the CDR3 reads CSARASTEAFF. DNA for the CDR3: TGCAGTGCTAGGGCGAGTACTGAAGCTTTCTTT.

This chain connects TRBV5-1 to TRBJ2-1; no firm D call. Germline lookup yields CDR1 SGHRS and CDR2 YFSETQ. Trimming pared 2 bases from V and 5 bases from J, leaving 14 bases between. CDR3 length equals 15 residues. The CDR3 nucleotides are TGCGCCAGCAGCTTATACCCAGGCGGCCACAATGAGCAGTTCTTC. Its protein product is CASSLYPGGHNEQFF.

This clonotype was observed a handful of times. The chain couples TRBV6-1 to TRBJ1-1; TRBD1 aligns across 9 bases. The V gene's germline CDR1 is MNHNS and CDR2 SASEGT. The CDR3 has 14 amino acids. V dropped 8 bases and J dropped 4; count of bases not matched to a gene: 8. Here the CDR3 reads CASYRTGVFTEAFF. The CDR3 DNA reads as TGTGCCAGCTATCGGACAGGGGTTTTCACTGAAGCTTTCTTT.

This clonotype was counted a few times. The chain recombines TRBV29-1 with TRBJ2-1; D is possibly TRBD2 (5 bases). The CDR3 contains 14 residues. Germline assignment: CDR1 SQVTM and CDR2 ANQGSEA. V lost 4 bases, J lost 2 bases, and 12 bases lay in between. The CDR3 coding sequence is TGCAGCGTTGTTGGCAGCGGACCCTACAATGAGCAGTTCTTC. Its translation is CSVVGSGPYNEQFF.

This chain connects TRBV7-2 to TRBJ1-1, with D unclear. V lost 2 bases, J lost 9 bases, and 10 bases lay in between. This CDR3 contains 12 residues. Germline-derived CDR1 and CDR2 are SGHTA and FQGNSA. The CDR3 reads CASSLIRAKAFF. In DNA, the CDR3 is TGTGCCAGCAGCTTAATACGGGCAAAAGCTTTCTTT.

This clonotype was recorded only once. The V gene is TRBV11-2, the J gene TRBJ2-3; the D gene could be TRBD1 or TRBD2 (5 bases each). The germline V gene has CDR1 SGHAT and CDR2 FQNNGV. Between the trimmed V and J ends, which lost 0 bases and 14 bases, there was a span of 9 bases. This CDR3 contains 11 residues. This CDR3 is CASSLEGDAYF. CDR3 nucleotides: TGTGCCAGCAGCTTAGAAGGGGACGCGTATTTT.

The chain carries TRBV24-1 and TRBJ2-5; 12 bases line up with TRBD2. The J segment lost 5 bases and the V segment lost 4 bases, leaving 7 bases of the junction unmatched. Looked up from germline, CDR1 is KGHDR and CDR2 is SFDVKD. The CDR3 runs to 16 residues. The CDR3, as DNA: TGTGCCACCAGTGACCCTGGGACTAGCGGGCAGGAGACCCAGTACTTC. Protein product: CATSDPGTSGQETQYF.

This clonotype was detected only once. The J gene is TRBJ2-1, the V gene TRBV10-3; 7 bases fit TRBD1. Germline CDR1 reads ENHRY; CDR2 reads SYGVKD. This CDR3 has 16 residues. After removal of 4 bases from V and 2 bases from J, the junction contained 8 bases not matched to a gene. The CDR3 DNA reads as TGTGCCATCAGTGTAGACAGGGCCCCGACCTACAATGAGCAGTTCTTC. This encodes CAISVDRAPTYNEQFF.

The J gene is TRBJ2-4, the V gene TRBV7-2, with a weak D call TRBD2 (5 bases). V was clipped by 1 base and J by 15 bases, with 13 bases between them. CDR3 length: 12 residues. Germline V gene data show CDR1 as SGHTA and CDR2 as FQGNSA. CDR3 sequence (DNA): TGTGCCAGCAGCTTAGTTGGAGCCGAGGGGTACTTC. Its translation: CASSLVGAEGYF.

This clonotype was observed a few times. The V call is TRBV5-6, the J call TRBJ1-2, with a weak D call TRBD1 (5 bases). There are 15 residues in the CDR3. The V end lost 3 bases, the J end lost 4 bases, and 16 bases lay between the germline ends. Per the germline V gene, CDR1 is SGHDT and CDR2 is YYEEEE. The CDR3 sequence is CASSSIQVRGYGYTF. CDR3 DNA sequence: TGTGCCAGCAGCTCAATACAGGTCCGGGGCTATGGCTACACCTTC.

The V and J genes are TRBV9 and TRBJ2-3, with D maybe TRBD2 (6 bases). Germline CDR1 is SGDLS and CDR2 is YYNGEE. V gave up 0 bases and J gave up 4 bases, with 12 bases separating them. The CDR3 covers 15 residues. As DNA, the CDR3 is TGTGCCAGCAGCGTAGGAGGCAGGGAGGCAGATACGCAGTATTTT. Protein sequence: CASSVGGREADTQYF.

The rearrangement links TRBV12-3 or TRBV12-4 to TRBJ2-5; TRBD2 is a possible D gene (5 bases). The CDR3 runs 12 residues. V was pared by 2 bases and J by 5 bases, with 6 bases between. CDR3 nucleotide sequence: TGTGCCAGCAGTTTAAGGGAGGAGACCCAGTACTTC. Protein: CASSLREETQYF.

To note about this clonotype: The germline gene is not matched at one end of the junction; a read error may be the cause. The chain has TRBV29-1 and TRBJ1-2; D is perhaps TRBD1 (6 bases). CDR1 is SQVTM, CDR2 ANQGSEA, per germline. CDR3 length: 12 residues. The CDR3 here is CSVEEQGYDYTF. As DNA, the CDR3 is TGCAGCGTTGAAGAACAGGGCTATGACTACACCTTC.

This clonotype was picked up a small number of times. The chain links TRBV5-1 to TRBJ2-1; 8 bases agree with TRBD2. CDR3 length: 15 amino acids. The V and J ends lost 0 bases and 5 bases, in that order; junction bases with no gene match: 4. Germline values: CDR1 SGHRS, CDR2 YFSETQ. The CDR3 loop reads CASSLELADDNEQFF. The CDR3 DNA reads as TGCGCCAGCAGCTTGGAACTAGCGGATGACAATGAGCAGTTCTTC.

This chain links TRBV7-3 with TRBJ2-1, with a tentative D call TRBD1 (6 bases). The CDR3 has 14 amino acids. Trimming cost V 1 base and J 6 bases, with 10 bases left between them. Germline CDR1 is SGHTA and CDR2 is FQGTGA. DNA of the CDR3: TGTGCCAGCAGCTTAAACAGGGCCGGCAATGAGCAGTTCTTC. It specifies CASSLNRAGNEQFF.

The V and J genes are TRBV3-1 and TRBJ1-1, with unresolved D. The CDR3 runs 11 residues. V gave up 5 bases and J gave up 7 bases, with 8 bases separating them. Germline loops: CDR1 LGHDT, CDR2 YNNKEL (reference sequence). CDR3 sequence reads: CASSRNREAFF. The CDR3 bases are TGTGCCAGCAGCAGGAACCGTGAAGCTTTCTTT.